Below, one T cell receptor (beta chain) is given with its context. Treatment specified: oral pan-JAK inhibitor, 5-10 mg twice daily. These data come from a study of CD8+ T cells in alopecia areata. Extracted RNA was reverse transcribed, and the resulting cDNA served as sequencing template. Libraries were prepared by immunoSEQ multiplex PCR; TCRdb keeps only in-frame clonotypes and omits some of them. The sample lists about 270,000 clones, approximately 60% occurring once. V lost 7 bases and J lost 7, with 22 bases in between. The CDR3 has 15 residues. Germline lookup yields CDR1 SGHTA and CDR2 FQGNSA. The rearrangement links TRBV7-2 to TRBJ1-2; perhaps TRBD1 as D (6 bases). The input for sequencing was CD4+ T cells sorted from blood, taken at approximately week 52, from a patient treated with tofacitinib. This clonotype was obtained from a human donor with alopecia areata. The CDR3 DNA sequence: TGTGCCAGCAACCGAATCGACAGGCTCTTAGGTGGCTACACCTTC. Amino acids: CASNRIDRLLGGYTF.